These T cell receptor beta chains were read from a single sample in a study of shared clonotypes between healthy human individuals. Assay used: immunoSEQ multiplex PCR; TCRdb lists only in-frame clones, some missing. Among roughly 2.1 million clones, 90% to 95% were seen once, and the ten largest hold about 1.5%. The sequencing sample was made of naive CD8+ T cells from PBMCs. The source of these receptors is a man between 18 and 35 years old in good health. Some clones in this sample may be carry-over from other donors' samples. Each CDR3 is given with its conserved first and last residue. The order of the fields is V gene, clone size, J gene, CDR3 protein. A row's size may be missing; if present it is once, few, many or a size class.

V: TRBV27; size: .; J: TRBJ2-4; CDR3: CASSVTRGLNIQYF
V: TRBV4-2; size: .; J: TRBJ2-7; CDR3: CASSQDQTYGQYF
V: TRBV9; size: once; J: TRBJ2-2; CDR3: CASSYGTGETGELFF
V: TRBV7-9; size: .; J: TRBJ2-3; CDR3: CASQPGLAGVSDTQYF
V: TRBV4-1; size: .; J: TRBJ2-7; CDR3: CASSPIDRSYEQYF
V: TRBV4-1; size: .; J: TRBJ1-1; CDR3: CASSQWGGNTEAFF
V: TRBV28; size: .; J: TRBJ1-2; CDR3: CASRSTGDYGYTF
V: TRBV27; size: .; J: TRBJ1-1; CDR3: CASRRPREGNTEAFF
V: TRBV11-2; size: .; J: TRBJ2-7; CDR3: CASSLGLAGSYEQYF
V: TRBV5-4; size: .; J: TRBJ1-2; CDR3: CASSFYRSNYGYTF
V: TRBV27; size: .; J: TRBJ1-2; CDR3: CASSLSAGTGVRGYTF
V: TRBV29-1; size: once; J: TRBJ2-1; CDR3: CSVVISTVQIEQFF
V: TRBV27; size: .; J: .; CDR3: CASKLAGGSYEQYF
V: TRBV11-2; size: .; J: TRBJ2-2; CDR3: CATPGQGTNTGELFF
V: TRBV28; size: .; J: TRBJ2-1; CDR3: CASSRGYSSYNEQFF
V: TRBV7-2; size: once; J: TRBJ2-3; CDR3: CASRAILADTQYF
V: TRBV11-2; size: .; J: TRBJ2-7; CDR3: CASSLGPGTSLGEQYF
V: TRBV5-1; size: .; J: TRBJ2-7; CDR3: CASSGTGGFYEQYF
V: TRBV11-2; size: .; J: TRBJ2-7; CDR3: CASSPGTSGLWYEQYF
V: TRBV27; size: .; J: TRBJ2-3; CDR3: CASSLWAGVEADTQYF